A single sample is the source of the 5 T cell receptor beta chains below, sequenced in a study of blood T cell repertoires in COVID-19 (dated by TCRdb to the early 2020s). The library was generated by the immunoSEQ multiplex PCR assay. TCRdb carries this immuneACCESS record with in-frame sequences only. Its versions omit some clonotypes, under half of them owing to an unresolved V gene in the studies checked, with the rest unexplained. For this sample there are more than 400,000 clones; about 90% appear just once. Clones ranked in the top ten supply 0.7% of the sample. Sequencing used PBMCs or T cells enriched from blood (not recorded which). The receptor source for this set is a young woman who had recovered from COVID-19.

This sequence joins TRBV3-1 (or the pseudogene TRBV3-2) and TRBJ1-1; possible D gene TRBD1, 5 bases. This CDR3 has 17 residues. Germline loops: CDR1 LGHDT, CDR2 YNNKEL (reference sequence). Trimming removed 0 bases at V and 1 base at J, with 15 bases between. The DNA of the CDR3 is TGTGCCAGCAGCCAAGATGGGGGGGGAATGCGGAACACTGAAGCTTTCTTT. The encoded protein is CASSQDGGGMRNTEAFF.

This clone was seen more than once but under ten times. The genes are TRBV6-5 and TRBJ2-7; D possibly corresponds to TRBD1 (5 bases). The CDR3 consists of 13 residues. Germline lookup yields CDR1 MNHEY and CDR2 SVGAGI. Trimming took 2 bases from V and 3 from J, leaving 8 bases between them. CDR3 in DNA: TGTGCCAGCAGTTACAATACAGGCTACGAGCAGTACTTC. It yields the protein CASSYNTGYEQYF.

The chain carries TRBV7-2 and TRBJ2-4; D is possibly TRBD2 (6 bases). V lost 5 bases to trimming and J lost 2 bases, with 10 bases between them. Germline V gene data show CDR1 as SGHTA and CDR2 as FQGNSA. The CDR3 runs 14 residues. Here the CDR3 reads CASSQGGSKNIQYF. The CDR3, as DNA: TGTGCCAGCAGCCAAGGAGGGTCCAAAAACATTCAGTACTTC.

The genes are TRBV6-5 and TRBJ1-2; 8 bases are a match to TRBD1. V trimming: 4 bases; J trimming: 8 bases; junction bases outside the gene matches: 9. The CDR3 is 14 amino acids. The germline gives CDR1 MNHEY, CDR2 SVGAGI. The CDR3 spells CASSSPDRDRGYTF. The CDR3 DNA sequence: TGTGCCAGCAGTTCGCCGGACAGGGATCGGGGCTACACCTTC.

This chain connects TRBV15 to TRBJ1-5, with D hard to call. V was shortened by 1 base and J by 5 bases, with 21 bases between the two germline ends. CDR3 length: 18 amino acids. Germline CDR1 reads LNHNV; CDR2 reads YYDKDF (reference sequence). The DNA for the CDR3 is TGTGCCACCAGCAGAGCCGCCCGTGTCGGGGAAGGTTATCAGCCCCAGCATTTT. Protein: CATSRAARVGEGYQPQHF.